There are many counts of the clone carrying this T cell receptor beta chain. What it binds is not known. Separate alpha and beta amplification began at the second PCR step. Two oligonucleotides, mixed equimolar, formed the beta constant-region primer covering TRBC1 and TRBC2. A 12-nucleotide UMI and the SP2 primer were added to the cDNA 3' end by oligonucleotide ligation. MiXCR, run by TCRdb on the UMI-ligation and nested PCR reads, gives a single entry per CDR3 protein. The sample lists approximately 89,000 distinct CDR3 sequences; about 7% were seen once. These data originate in a study of naive and memory T cell subsets. Study-level findings and limits: In CD4 and CD8 cells, diversity dropped from naive through EMRA.

V gave up 7 bases and J gave up 0 bases, with 13 bases separating them. CDR1 is LNHDA and CDR2 is SQIVND in the germline V gene (reference sequence). The CDR3 sequence is 15 residues long. The sample consisted of central memory CD4+ T cells from blood. The receptor's source is a human donor in good health. The chain recombines TRBV19 with TRBJ1-5, with D unresolved. In DNA, the CDR3 is TGTGCCAGTACTGTGGGGAAGGTTAGCAATCAGCCCCAGCATTTT. It encodes CASTVGKVSNQPQHF.